This T cell receptor beta chain appears in the sequencing data of a study of OX40 agonist ivuxolimab in advanced cancers. Findings and limits, study-wide: The study observed clonal expansion of CD4+ and CD8+ blood T cells by week 6 at 0.1 to 3.0 mg/kg.

The method was immunoSEQ multiplex PCR; TCRdb's version includes in-frame clones alone and lacks a portion of them. Of under 50,000 clones listed, around 92% are singletons. Trimming left V 8 bases short and J 1 base short, with 11 bases between. CDR3 length: 13 amino acids. Germline V gene data show CDR1 as ENHRY and CDR2 as SYGVKD. Of note for this clone: Its specificity is not known.

The starting material was CD4+ or CD8+ T cells sorted from blood, obtained in a trial of the OX40 agonist ivuxolimab. The genes are TRBV10-3 and TRBJ1-1; D ambiguous. This receptor was taken from an adult with an advanced solid tumor such as melanoma, head and neck, liver or kidney cancer. CDR3 region: CAIGRAPNTEAFF. CDR3 DNA sequence: TGTGCCATCGGCCGGGCCCCGAACACTGAAGCTTTCTTT.